The following is a T cell receptor beta chain sequence with its context. The record originates from a study of cytomegalovirus exposure and HLA in healthy donors. The PCR had 60 Vbeta and 13 Jbeta primers. Clones were sequenced by immunoSEQ multiplex PCR, and TCRdb holds only the in-frame ones, with some missing. The sample yields 210,000 or so clones, over 65% seen once. The clonotype originates from a man aged 18-30 years in good health and CMV-seronegative. The sequencing input was PBMCs.

For the CDR3, the DNA is TGCGCCAGCAGCTTGGGGGACAGTGACGGGCCCCAGCATTTT. It is translated as CASSLGDSDGPQHF. The chain is built from TRBV5-1 and TRBJ1-5; 7 positions agree with TRBD1. This CDR3 has 14 amino acids. Germline trimming cut 0 bases from V and 9 bases from J; bases unmatched to any gene: 6. Germline V gives CDR1 SGHRS, CDR2 YFSETQ.